This T cell receptor beta chain came from a study of technical replicates of blood from a handful of donors. The CDR3 loop spans 18 amino acids. Losses at the gene ends were 2 bases for V and 3 bases for J; bases not matched to a gene: 14. CDR1 and CDR2 (germline): MGHRA, YSYEKL. Libraries were prepared by immunoSEQ multiplex PCR; TCRdb keeps only in-frame clonotypes and omits some of them. The sample includes some 70,000 clones, about 97% of them seen just once. This receptor was identified in a human donor in good health. The chain is built from TRBV4-1 and TRBJ2-5; TRBD2 matches at 8 bases. The material sequenced was T cells isolated from PBMCs. The CDR3 loop reads CASSQSGVERELEETQYF. DNA of the CDR3: TGCGCCAGCAGCCAAAGCGGAGTAGAGCGGGAGTTAGAAGAGACCCAGTACTTC.